The clone carrying this T cell receptor beta chain was recorded many times. Its antigen is as yet unknown. The data originate from a study of molecular identifiers for immune sequencing clone quantification. Across the study: RNA from around 20,000 or 100,000 naive CD8 cells was split five ways in replicates, with four sequenced. Study findings and constraints: Spiked Jurkat TCR RNA equivalent to one cell was reportedly detectable in roughly 1 million naive cells.

Preparation methods for the bulk TCR libraries were those previously described, with listed TCR primers. Each CDR3 protein gets one entry after TCRdb re-called the PCR reads with MiXCR. This table holds more than 95,000 distinct CDR3 sequences, 20% to 30% found once. Sorted naive CD8 T cells, roughly 19,000 to 1,100,000, were sequenced from 10%, 30% or 50% RNA. The CDR3 runs 15 residues. Trimming pared 6 bases from V and 4 bases from J, leaving 15 bases between. The clonotype originates from a human donor in good health. Some libraries in this study had Jurkat cell RNA spiked in. The sequenced sample consisted of naive CD8+ T cells from blood, with Jurkat cell RNA spiked in. Subset here: FACS-sorted CD8+CD4-CCR7+CD45RA+ naive T cells. This rearrangement joins TRBV12-3 or TRBV12-4 to TRBJ2-2; D is undetermined. CDR3 region: CASSPRPSSTGELFF. CDR3 sequence (DNA): TGTGCCAGCAGCCCCCGGCCCTCAAGCACCGGGGAGCTGTTTTTT.